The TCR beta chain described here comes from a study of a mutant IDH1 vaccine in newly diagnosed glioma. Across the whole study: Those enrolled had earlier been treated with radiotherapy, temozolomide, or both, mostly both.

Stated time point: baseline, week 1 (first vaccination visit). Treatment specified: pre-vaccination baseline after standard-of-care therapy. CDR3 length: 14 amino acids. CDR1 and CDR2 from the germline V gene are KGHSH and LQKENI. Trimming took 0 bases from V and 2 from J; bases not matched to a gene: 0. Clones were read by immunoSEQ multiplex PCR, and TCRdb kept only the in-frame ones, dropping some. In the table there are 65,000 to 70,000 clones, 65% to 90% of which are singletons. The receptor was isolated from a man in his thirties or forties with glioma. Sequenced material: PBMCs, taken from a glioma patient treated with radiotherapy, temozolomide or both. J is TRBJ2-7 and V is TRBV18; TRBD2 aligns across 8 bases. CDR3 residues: CASSPPGLAYEQYF. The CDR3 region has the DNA TGTGCCAGCTCACCACCGGGACTAGCCTACGAGCAGTACTTC.